This TCR beta chain was obtained from a study of neoadjuvant nivolumab and ipilimumab in lung cancer. Study-wide context: Patients got nivolumab 3 mg/kg on days 1, 15 and 29; combination added ipilimumab 1 mg/kg day 1. Findings and caveats of the study: Only two of four nivolumab-treated tumors gained richness and clonality by surgery. Higher pretherapy blood TCR richness went with higher resected-tumor richness. TCR richness and clonality were higher in tumors than adjacent uninvolved lung.

As to this clone: Its antigen is unknown.

Only in-frame clones appear in the TCRdb table, and some are missing; sequencing was by immunoSEQ multiplex PCR. The sample contains fewer than 40,000 clones, roughly 89% of which appear only once. The sample consisted of peripheral blood, taken before neoadjuvant nivolumab, alone or with ipilimumab. The clonotype was recovered from an adult with non-small cell lung cancer.

This CDR3 is CASSKTSGTSQETQYF. The CDR3 region has the DNA TGCGCCAGCAGCAAGACTAGCGGGACTAGCCAAGAGACCCAGTACTTC. This sequence joins TRBV5-1 and TRBJ2-5, with 11 bases lining up with TRBD2. In germline, CDR1 is SGHRS, CDR2 YFSETQ. There are 16 residues in the CDR3. V shed 4 bases, J shed 1 base, and the junction held 6 bases outside the gene matches.